The rows below give T cell receptor beta chains drawn from one sample of a study of shared clonotypes between healthy human individuals. Using immunoSEQ multiplex PCR, the repertoire was profiled, and TCRdb retains in-frame clones only, with some absent. The table lists 1,400,000 or so clones, approximately 98.5% of them singletons. The sample was naive CD4+ T cells sorted from blood. The receptors derive from a man aged 25-40 years in good health. Both conserved end residues are part of each CDR3. A D gene is named only where the DNA matches it firmly. Clone size is given for some rows only: seen once, a few or many times, or a class if the clone is expanded.

d_call,v_call,j_call,clone_size,cdr3_aa,cdr3_nt
-,TRBV9,TRBJ1-2,-,CASNRQNAPNYGYTF,TGTGCCAGCAACCGACAGAACGCACCTAACTATGGCTACACCTTC
TRBD2,TRBV7-2,TRBJ2-1,-,CASSGGRAANEQFF,TGTGCCAGCAGCGGCGGGAGGGCCGCCAATGAGCAGTTCTTC
-,TRBV5-3,TRBJ1-1,-,CARRTQGPNTEAFF,TGTGCCAGAAGAACCCAGGGCCCGAACACTGAAGCTTTCTTT
TRBD2,TRBV10-1,TRBJ2-2,-,CASSEPSGRVTGELFF,TGCGCCAGCAGTGAACCCAGCGGGAGGGTCACCGGGGAGCTGTTTTTT
-,TRBV6-5,TRBJ2-7,-,CASSYQTRQYF,TGTGCCAGCAGCTACCAGACACGACAGTACTTC
-,TRBV4-1,TRBJ1-4,-,CASNPGANEKLFF,TGCGCCAGCAACCCCGGGGCTAATGAAAAACTGTTTTTT
-,TRBV7-3,TRBJ2-3,-,CASSLRRTSTDTQYF,TGTGCCAGCAGCTTACGTCGAACGAGCACAGATACGCAGTATTTT
-,TRBV5-1,TRBJ1-5,-,CASSFGSNQPQHF,TGCGCCAGCAGCTTCGGGAGCAATCAGCCCCAGCATTTT
-,TRBV29-1,TRBJ2-7,-,CSVEGGISSYEQYF,TGCAGCGTTGAGGGCGGAATAAGCTCCTACGAGCAGTACTTC
-,TRBV7-2,TRBJ1-5,-,CASSLDMWVQPQHF,TGTGCCAGCAGCTTGGACATGTGGGTTCAACCCCAGCATTTT
TRBD1,TRBV29-1,TRBJ2-7,-,CSGGQGAGEQYF,TGCAGCGGGGGACAGGGGGCAGGCGAGCAGTACTTC
-,TRBV29-1,TRBJ2-3,-,CSVGAGSADTQYF,TGCAGCGTTGGGGCAGGTTCGGCAGATACGCAGTATTTT
TRBD2,TRBV7-2,TRBJ2-7,-,CASSPPRGRAHF,TGTGCCAGCAGCCCTCCCCGCGGGAGGGCCCATTTC
-,TRBV6-5,TRBJ1-2,-,CASRTGLYGYTF,TGTGCCAGCAGGACGGGACTCTACGGCTACACCTTC
TRBD1,TRBV6-5,TRBJ1-4,-,CASSPRTGNEKLFF,TGTGCCAGCAGCCCCCGGACAGGGAATGAAAAACTGTTTTTT
TRBD1,TRBV5-1,TRBJ2-7,-,CASSFGTGYEQYF,TGCGCCAGCAGCTTCGGGACAGGGTACGAGCAGTACTTC
-,TRBV14,TRBJ2-3,-,CASSQYGTDTQYF,TGTGCCAGCAGCCAATACGGCACAGATACGCAGTATTTT
-,TRBV30,TRBJ1-4,-,CAWTAKQAFNEKLFF,TGTGCCTGGACAGCTAAACAGGCCTTTAATGAAAAACTGTTTTTT
TRBD1,TRBV11-2,TRBJ2-7,once,CASSLRTGYSYEQYF,TGTGCCAGCAGCTTGAGGACAGGCTACTCCTACGAGCAGTACTTC
TRBD1,TRBV10-3,TRBJ1-5,-,CAISESGGGQPQHF,TGTGCCATCAGTGAGTCAGGGGGCGGGCAGCCCCAGCATTTT
TRBD2,TRBV7-6,TRBJ2-1,-,CASSPTSGSNEQFF,TGTGCCAGCAGCCCAACTAGCGGGAGCAATGAGCAGTTCTTC
-,TRBV18,TRBJ2-5,-,CASSPKTGKETQYF,TGTGCCAGCTCACCTAAGACGGGAAAAGAGACCCAGTACTTC
-,TRBV28,TRBJ2-2,-,CASSLQDTGELFF,TGTGCCAGCAGTTTGCAAGACACCGGGGAGCTGTTTTTT
TRBD1,TRBV7-9,TRBJ1-5,few,CASSHRGPSQPQHF,TGTGCCAGCAGCCACAGGGGGCCCAGTCAGCCCCAGCATTTT
-,TRBV5-4,TRBJ2-5,-,CASSRRSVFETQYF,TGTGCCAGCAGCCGGCGGTCAGTTTTTGAGACCCAGTACTTC
-,TRBV7-9,TRBJ2-1,-,CASSHIPGGQIDNEQFF,TGTGCCAGCAGCCACATTCCGGGGGGACAGATAGACAATGAGCAGTTCTTC
-,TRBV5-1,TRBJ1-1,-,CASSSAGARNTEAFF,TGCGCCAGCAGCTCGGCAGGGGCAAGGAACACTGAAGCTTTCTTT
-,TRBV5-1,TRBJ2-7,-,CASGDQTYEQYF,TGCGCCAGCGGCGACCAGACCTACGAGCAGTACTTC